Each of the 28 T cell receptor beta chains below was sequenced from the same sample in a study of CD8 T cells in Susac syndrome (dated by TCRdb to between 2017 and 2020). Libraries were built with the immunoSEQ multiplex PCR assay. RNA was extracted using the RNeasy kit, and about 0.45 to 1 ug of the RNA was reverse transcribed with random hexamers. Starting from the raw public reads, TCRdb applied fastp trimming at Q25, assembled clones with MiXCR and retained in-frame beta chains. When rows share a CDR3 protein, they turn into one entry using the most common DNA and genes. Here the sample has about 300,000 distinct CDR3 sequences; around 90% occur a single time. The ten most abundant clones make up 0.065% of the sample. The specimen sequenced was CD4+ T cells from PBMCs. The receptors derive from a human donor with multiple sclerosis.

The V call is TRBV7-3, the J call TRBJ2-1; D possibly matches TRBD1 or TRBD2 (5 bases each). The germline CDR1 and CDR2 sequences are SGHTA and FQGTGA. V lost 1 base, J lost 10 bases, and 17 bases lay in between. This CDR3 comprises 15 residues. The CDR3 here is CASSLKSTFRDEQFF. In nucleotides, the CDR3 is TGTGCCAGCAGCTTAAAGTCGACGTTCAGGGACGAGCAGTTCTTC.

The genes are TRBV30 and TRBJ2-5, with D hard to call. This CDR3 has 12 residues. V lost 4 bases and J 3 bases, leaving 9 bases between the germline ends. Per the germline V gene, CDR1 is GTSNPN and CDR2 is SVGIG (reference sequence). The CDR3 spells CAWTVQKETQYF. CDR3 bases: TGTGCCTGGACGGTCCAAAAAGAGACCCAGTACTTC.

The J gene is TRBJ2-1, the V gene TRBV7-3; possible D gene TRBD2, 5 bases. V dropped 2 bases and J dropped 2 bases, with 10 bases sitting between them. CDR3 length: 15 amino acids. The V gene's germline CDR1 is SGHTA and CDR2 FQGTGA. The CDR3 sequence: CASSLGLSAYNEQFF. The CDR3 region has the DNA TGTGCCAGCAGCTTAGGACTGTCTGCCTACAATGAGCAGTTCTTC.

This clonotype was found a few times. The chain recombines TRBV12-3 or TRBV12-4 with TRBJ2-1, with 9 nucleotides matching TRBD1. The CDR3 has 15 amino acids. Trimming removed 5 bases from V and 5 bases from J; junction bases left unmatched: 7. DNA for the CDR3: TGTGCCAGCAGTCCCCGGGACAGGGCTGACAATGAGCAGTTCTTC. It yields the protein CASSPRDRADNEQFF.

This clonotype came up once. The V gene is TRBV27, the J gene TRBJ1-2; 7 bases are a match to TRBD1. In germline, CDR1 is MNHEY, CDR2 SMNVEV (reference sequence). J gave up 4 bases and V 5 bases, and 13 bases lay outside the gene matches. The CDR3 consists of 16 residues. This CDR3 is CASSPRGQRPLYGYTF. The CDR3 DNA follows: TGTGCCAGCAGTCCGAGGGGACAGCGACCCCTCTATGGCTACACCTTC.

The rearrangement links TRBV6-5 to TRBJ1-1; weak D call: TRBD1 (5 bases). V was cut by 5 bases and J by 1 base, with 14 bases left in between. The length of the CDR3 is 15 residues. The germline V gene has CDR1 MNHEY and CDR2 SVGAGI. In DNA, the CDR3 is TGTGCCAGCAGTCCCCCCACTGGGGGGAACACTGAAGCTTTCTTT. Translated: CASSPPTGGNTEAFF.

The CDR3, as DNA: TGTGCCAGCAACGAGCGAGGGGGGATGAACACTGAAGCTTTCTTT. It is translated as CASNERGGMNTEAFF. The rearrangement links TRBV6-5 to TRBJ1-1, with D possibly matching TRBD1 (6 bases). The germline V and J ends were trimmed by 7 bases and 0 bases, with 15 bases remaining between them. CDR1 and CDR2 from the germline V gene are MNHEY and SVGAGI. The CDR3 loop spans 15 amino acids.

V usage is TRBV20-1 and J usage is TRBJ2-1; 10 bases map to TRBD2. Losses at the gene ends were 2 bases for V and 5 bases for J; bases not matched to a gene: 3. The CDR3 loop spans 14 amino acids. CDR1 and CDR2 (germline): DFQATT, SNEGSKA (reference sequence). The CDR3 here is CSARLAGVNNEQFF. In DNA form, the CDR3 reads TGCAGTGCTAGACTAGCGGGAGTCAACAATGAGCAGTTCTTC.

The chain couples TRBV7-2 to TRBJ1-4, with 7 bases lining up with TRBD1. This CDR3 is 15 amino acids long. The germline gives CDR1 SGHTA, CDR2 FQGNSA. V lost 5 bases to trimming and J lost 4 bases; unmatched junction nucleotides: 7. This chain's CDR3 is CASSPQGGINEKLFF. For the CDR3, the DNA is TGTGCCAGCAGCCCCCAGGGGGGCATTAATGAAAAACTGTTTTTT.

The chain is built from TRBV4-1 and TRBJ1-4, with TRBD1 matching 9 bases. The germline gives CDR1 MGHRA, CDR2 YSYEKL. With 0 bases clipped from V and 7 bases from J, the junction kept 9 bases outside the gene matches. CDR3 size: 17 residues. Here the CDR3 reads CASSQDRPGQGGEKLFF. CDR3 DNA sequence: TGCGCCAGCAGCCAAGATAGGCCGGGACAGGGAGGTGAAAAACTGTTTTTT.

V and J are TRBV5-1 and TRBJ1-6; D is undetermined. In germline, CDR1 is SGHRS, CDR2 YFSETQ. The germline V and J ends were trimmed by 2 bases and 4 bases, with 16 bases remaining between them. The CDR3 consists of 17 residues. CDR3: CASSLGRGGDYNSPLHF. The CDR3, as DNA: TGCGCCAGCAGCTTAGGGCGGGGTGGGGATTATAATTCACCCCTCCACTTT.

The rearrangement joins TRBV10-3 to TRBJ2-2; no firm D call. The CDR3 covers 16 residues. The germline gives CDR1 ENHRY, CDR2 SYGVKD. Trimming pared 10 bases from V and 1 base from J, leaving 19 bases between. The CDR3 DNA is TGTGCCACCAATGAAAACGGACCGCTGAACACCGGGGAGCTGTTTTTT. This translates into CATNENGPLNTGELFF.

This clonotype was found once. The chain is built from TRBV6-5 and TRBJ2-7, with D possibly being TRBD2 (6 bases). The germline CDR1 and CDR2 sequences are MNHEY and SVGAGI. Trimming removed 11 bases from V and 0 bases from J, with 17 bases in between. This CDR3 is 14 amino acids long. This CDR3 reads CACGADGNSYEQYF. The DNA of the CDR3 is TGTGCCTGCGGGGCTGACGGTAACTCCTACGAGCAGTACTTC.

The chain recombines TRBV7-2 with TRBJ2-3, with a possible D match to TRBD2 (5 bases). Germline V lookup: CDR1 SGHTA, CDR2 FQGNSA. The CDR3 has 15 residues. The V end was cut by 1 base, the J end by 6 bases, with 14 bases between. CDR3 region: CASSLVRASGDTQYF. The CDR3 bases are TGTGCCAGCAGCTTAGTGCGGGCCTCGGGGGATACGCAGTATTTT.

This sequence joins TRBV19 and TRBJ1-3; 8 bases map to TRBD1. Germline V CDR1 and CDR2: LNHDA, SQIVND (reference sequence). V was pared by 6 bases and J by 4 bases, with 8 bases of the junction left unmatched. The CDR3 runs to 15 residues. The CDR3, as DNA: TGTGCCAGTAGCCCTTCCCGGGACAGGGGAAACACCATATATTTT. Encoded protein: CASSPSRDRGNTIYF.

This clonotype came up once. The V gene is TRBV19, the J gene TRBJ2-7, with D tentatively TRBD2 (6 bases). CDR3 length: 15 amino acids. CDR1 LNHDA and CDR2 SQIVND come from the germline V gene (reference sequence). Trimming removed 1 base at V and 3 bases at J, with 13 bases between. CDR3 region: CASSIAGDLNYEQYF. In DNA form, the CDR3 reads TGTGCCAGTAGTATAGCGGGGGACCTAAACTACGAGCAGTACTTC.

The rearrangement uses TRBV2 and TRBJ2-5; perhaps TRBD2 as D (5 bases). Trimming shortened V by 2 bases and J by 3 bases, and 7 bases separated the two germline ends. The germline CDR1 and CDR2 sequences are SNHLY and FYNNEI. The CDR3 consists of 13 residues. The CDR3 loop is CASSETGKETQYF. CDR3 nucleotides: TGTGCCAGCAGTGAAACGGGGAAAGAGACCCAGTACTTC.

This rearrangement joins TRBV27 to TRBJ2-1; 9 bases are shared with TRBD2. V shed 8 bases, J shed 7 bases, and the junction held 9 bases outside the gene matches. CDR1 and CDR2 from the germline V gene are MNHEY and SMNVEV (reference sequence). This CDR3 spans 14 amino acids. CDR3 region: CASLKAGGGNEQFF. The CDR3 coding sequence is TGTGCCAGCCTGAAGGCGGGAGGGGGAAATGAGCAGTTCTTC.

The chain has TRBV30 and TRBJ1-2, with no clear D. The CDR3 has 11 residues. Trimming cost V 4 bases and J 8 bases, with 11 bases left between them. Germline CDR1 is GTSNPN and CDR2 is SVGIG (reference sequence). CDR3 protein: CAWNQAAGYTF. The CDR3 DNA reads as TGTGCCTGGAATCAGGCGGCCGGCTACACCTTC.

The rearrangement uses TRBV12-3 or TRBV12-4 and TRBJ1-1; TRBD1 aligns across 8 bases. This CDR3 comprises 15 residues. The junction had 7 bases not matched to a gene; V was cut back by 5 bases and J by 2 bases. The DNA for the CDR3 is TGTGCCAGCAGTCGACAGGGGACTTTAAACACTGAAGCTTTCTTT. It specifies CASSRQGTLNTEAFF.

This chain connects TRBV15 to TRBJ1-2; D is undetermined. The CDR3 extends over 15 amino acids. V lost 8 bases and J 4 bases, leaving 20 bases between the germline ends. In germline, CDR1 is LNHNV, CDR2 YYDKDF (reference sequence). CDR3 amino acids: CATEPRGELGYGYTF. CDR3 DNA: TGTGCCACCGAACCCCGCGGGGAGCTTGGCTATGGCTACACCTTC.

The chain joins TRBV12-3 or TRBV12-4 to TRBJ1-2; 7 nucleotides line up with TRBD1. The length of the CDR3 is 13 residues. With V trimmed by 1 base and J by 8 bases, 4 bases remained unmatched. CDR3 sequence (DNA): TGTGCCAGCAGTTTAGACAGGGGTAAAGGCTACACCTTC. Amino acid sequence: CASSLDRGKGYTF.

This clonotype was seen once. The chain links TRBV6-6 to TRBJ2-1, with TRBD2 matching 8 bases. The germline V gene has CDR1 MNHNY and CDR2 SVGAGI (reference sequence). Unmatched junction bases numbered 9, after V lost 10 bases and J lost 4 bases. The CDR3 consists of 14 residues. CDR3 sequence: CATAPSGGYNEQFF. CDR3 nucleotides: TGTGCCACGGCGCCCTCGGGAGGGTACAATGAGCAGTTCTTC.

V gene TRBV15 combines with J gene TRBJ1-2, with D perhaps matching TRBD1 (6 bases). This CDR3 contains 15 residues. V gave up 0 bases and J gave up 5 bases, with 13 bases separating them. In germline, CDR1 is LNHNV, CDR2 YYDKDF (reference sequence). The CDR3 sequence is CATSRDVGQGYGYTF. The CDR3 DNA reads TGTGCCACCAGCAGAGATGTAGGCCAGGGGTATGGCTACACCTTC.

The chain employs TRBV7-6 and TRBJ2-1, with TRBD2 identical over 7 bases. This CDR3 spans 16 amino acids. Germline CDR1 reads SGHVS; CDR2 reads FNYEAQ. Unmatched junction bases numbered 7, after V lost 3 bases and J lost 2 bases. This CDR3 is CASSFGGSRTYNEQFF. CDR3 DNA: TGTGCCAGCAGCTTCGGCGGGAGCAGGACCTACAATGAGCAGTTCTTC.

The chain has TRBV5-1 and TRBJ1-3, with D hard to call. V was trimmed by 1 base and J by 0 bases, leaving 20 bases between them. CDR1 is SGHRS and CDR2 is YFSETQ in the germline V gene. The CDR3 is 19 residues long. The CDR3 is CASSLYSPGRFVSGNTIYF. CDR3 coding DNA: TGCGCCAGCAGCTTGTATTCCCCCGGGCGCTTCGTCTCTGGAAACACCATATATTTT.

The chain links TRBV5-1 to TRBJ1-5; no clear D gene. Germline CDR1 SGHRS, CDR2 YFSETQ. V lost 1 base to trimming and J lost 4 bases, with 9 bases between them. The CDR3 extends over 14 amino acids. For the CDR3, the DNA is TGCGCCAGCAGCTTGTACGGGGAGAATCAGCCCCAGCATTTT. It specifies CASSLYGENQPQHF.

This sequence joins TRBV2 and TRBJ1-1; a weak D match, TRBD1 (6 bases). This CDR3 is built from 13 residues. Deletions cut 4 bases from V and 5 bases from J, with 11 bases between. Per germline, CDR1 SNHLY and CDR2 FYNNEI. The CDR3 DNA follows: TGTGCCAGCAGTGTACAGGGAGTAACTGAAGCTTTCTTT. It is translated as CASSVQGVTEAFF.